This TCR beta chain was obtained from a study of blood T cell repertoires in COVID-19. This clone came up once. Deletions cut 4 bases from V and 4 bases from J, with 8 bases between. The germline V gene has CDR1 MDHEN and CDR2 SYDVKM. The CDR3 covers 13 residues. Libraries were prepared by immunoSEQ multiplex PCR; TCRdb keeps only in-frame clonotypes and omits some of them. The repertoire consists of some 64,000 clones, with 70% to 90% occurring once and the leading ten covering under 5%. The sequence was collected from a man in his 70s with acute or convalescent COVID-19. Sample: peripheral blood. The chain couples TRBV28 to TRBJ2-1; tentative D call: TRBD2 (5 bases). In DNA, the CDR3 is TGTGCCAGCAGTTCTACTAGGTACAATGAGCAGTTCTTC. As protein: CASSSTRYNEQFF.